This is a list of T cell receptor beta chains from one sample in a study of CD8 T cells in ankylosing spondylitis. TCRdb reprocessed the 5' RACE reads with MiXCR, giving one entry per CDR3 protein. This sample has more than 60,000 distinct CDR3 sequences, with roughly 6.1% found just once. The source material was synovial fluid, either unsorted or a sorted T cell fraction (not recorded which). These receptors all come from a male donor with ankylosing spondylitis. Both conserved end residues are part of each CDR3. The D gene is left open where the match is weak. For some rows the clone size is stated as once, few or many, or as a class when expanded; others skip it.

TRBV20-1,-,TRBD2,16,TRBJ2-7,TGCAGTGCTAGAGTGGCTAGCGGTTCCCCAATCTCCGAGCAGTACTTC,CSARVASGSPISEQYF
TRBV29-1,many,TRBD1,13,TRBJ1-1,TGCAGCGTAGCGACAGGGGGCCGGACTGAAGCTTTCTTT,CSVATGGRTEAFF
TRBV12-3/TRBV12-4,-,-,17,TRBJ1-5,TGTGCCAGCAGTTTAACCGGGGGCACCTATAGCAATCAGCCCCAGCATTTT,CASSLTGGTYSNQPQHF
TRBV5-1,-,TRBD1,15,TRBJ2-2,TGCGCCAGCAGCTTGTGGTCAGGGGGCGCCGGGGAGCTGTTTTTT,CASSLWSGGAGELFF
TRBV11-2,many,TRBD1,14,TRBJ2-2,TGTGCCAGCAGCTTAAACAGGGGCACCGGGGAGCTGTTTTTT,CASSLNRGTGELFF
TRBV5-1,few,TRBD1,15,TRBJ2-3,TGCGCCAGCAGCCGGACAGGCACCAGCACAGATACGCAGTATTTT,CASSRTGTSTDTQYF
TRBV7-3,many,TRBD2,16,TRBJ2-1,TGTGCCAGCAGCTTAACGGGTAGCGGGAGCGCAAATGAGCAGTTCTTC,CASSLTGSGSANEQFF
TRBV12-3/TRBV12-4,many,-,14,TRBJ1-2,TGTGCCAGCAGTTTGGTCCGGTCCGAGTATGGCTACACCTTC,CASSLVRSEYGYTF
TRBV20-1,-,TRBD1,14,TRBJ2-7,TGCAGTGCTGCGTCGACAGGGCGCGCCTACGAGCAGTACTTC,CSAASTGRAYEQYF
TRBV5-1,-,TRBD2,14,TRBJ2-5,TGCGCCAGCACTCTAGCGGGCGTCGGGGAGACCCAGTACTTC,CASTLAGVGETQYF
TRBV11-3,many,-,13,TRBJ2-1,TGTGCCAGCAGCCCATTAAACTACAATGAGCAGTTCTTC,CASSPLNYNEQFF
TRBV5-1,many,-,13,TRBJ1-2,TGCGCCAGCAGCTTGCTCGGGAACTATGGCTACACCTTC,CASSLLGNYGYTF
TRBV11-3,few,-,14,TRBJ2-2,TGTGCCAGCAGCAACCGGGACAACACCGGGGAGCTGTTTTTT,CASSNRDNTGELFF
TRBV7-2,many,TRBD1,14,TRBJ2-3,TGTGCCAGCAGTACACGACAGGGTACAGATACGCAGTATTTT,CASSTRQGTDTQYF
TRBV21-1,many,-,16,TRBJ2-1,TGTGCCAGCAGTCCCTGCAAGGGCAGCCTCTACAATGAGCAGTTCTTC,CASSPCKGSLYNEQFF
TRBV28,many,TRBD1,12,TRBJ2-4,TGTGCCAGCAGTTACAGGGGCTGGATTCAGTACTTC,CASSYRGWIQYF
TRBV29-1,many,-,13,TRBJ2-1,TGCAGCGCGTTGGGGAGCTCCTACAATGAGCAGTTCTTC,CSALGSSYNEQFF
TRBV6-1,many,-,14,TRBJ1-5,TGTGCCAGCAGTCTAGACCAGGGAAATCAGCCCCAGCATTTT,CASSLDQGNQPQHF
TRBV27,many,-,13,TRBJ2-7,TGTGCCAGCAGTTTATCGGTCAGATACGAGCAGTACTTC,CASSLSVRYEQYF
TRBV5-1,many,TRBD1,14,TRBJ1-1,TGCGCCAGCGGCGGACAGGGGGGGAACACTGAAGCTTTCTTT,CASGGQGGNTEAFF
TRBV5-1,once,-,17,TRBJ2-6,TGCGCCAGCACCCGGGACCGATTTAGCTCTGGGGCCAACGTCCTGACTTTC,CASTRDRFSSGANVLTF
TRBV29-1,many,-,13,TRBJ2-3,TGCAGCGTCGCCTATGAGAGCACAGATACGCAGTATTTT,CSVAYESTDTQYF
TRBV5-6,-,-,13,TRBJ2-7,TGTGCCAGGAGCCCAGGGATAAAATACGAGCAGTACTTC,CARSPGIKYEQYF
TRBV5-8,few,-,16,TRBJ1-1,TGTGCCAGCAGCTTTATTATGGGTTCGTGGAACACTGAAGCTTTCTTT,CASSFIMGSWNTEAFF
TRBV7-9,few,-,16,TRBJ1-1,TGTGCCAGCACTCTTGGGCGGCGGGTCGTAGACGCTGAAGCTTTCTTT,CASTLGRRVVDAEAFF
TRBV12-5,many,-,13,TRBJ2-5,TGTGCTAGTGGTTTGTTAGCTTTCGAGACCCAGTACTTC,CASGLLAFETQYF
TRBV28,many,TRBD2,17,TRBJ2-7,TGTGCCAGCAGTTTGGACTCGCGGGGGGTTTCCTCCTACGAGCAGTACTTC,CASSLDSRGVSSYEQYF
TRBV7-9,many,-,13,TRBJ1-1,TGTGCCAGCAGCTTAGCGGACGCAGCCGTAGCTTTCTTT,CASSLADAAVAFF
TRBV7-9,many,-,16,TRBJ2-3,TGTGCCAGCAGCTTAGGGGGAACCGTCTTCACAGATACGCAGTATTTT,CASSLGGTVFTDTQYF